The present entry profiles one T cell receptor beta chain with its context. TCRdb reprocessed the RT-PCR reads with MiXCR, giving one entry per CDR3 protein. The repertoire includes fewer than 200,000 distinct CDR3 sequences, 30% of them detected once, and around 3% sits in the top ten. This specimen comes from a study of patients and donors after allogeneic stem cell transplantation. The CDR3 spans 13 residues. Germline lookup yields CDR1 SQVTM and CDR2 ANQGSEA. Sequencing was carried out using blood, either unsorted or a sorted T cell fraction (not recorded which). V gene TRBV29-1 combines with J gene TRBJ2-1; 8 bases are a match to TRBD2. The source is a human donor who was either an allogeneic HSCT recipient or a stem cell or donor lymphocyte infusion donor (not recorded which). It is not recorded whose cells these are; they may come from a transplant donor. The CDR3 loop reads CCTSAAGDSEQFF. CDR3 coding DNA: TGCTGCACCTCGGCAGCGGGAGACAGTGAGCAGTTCTTC.